This TCR beta chain was identified during a study of T cells in Graves' hyperthyroidism and ophthalmopathy (dated by TCRdb to about 2019). For the study in its entirety: Peripheral blood samples were taken at initial diagnosis, before any treatment was given. TCR V-J signatures able to tell the groups apart were searched for in a discovery cohort of 90 to 100 patients, of whom 40 to 45 had Graves' ophthalmopathy and 57 had stable Graves' hyperthyroidism. Thyroid tissue and blood T-cell repertoires from six or seven Graves' hyperthyroidism patients were also compared in the study. According to the paper, TCR Vbeta CDR3 sequencing was carried out on 135 peripheral blood samples, which came from 40 to 45 ophthalmopathy, about 75 hyperthyroidism and about 17 progressor patients. An independent validation cohort of under 20 hyperthyroidism patients and more than 15 patients who later progressed to ophthalmopathy tested prospective prediction of ophthalmopathy. After sampling, hyperthyroidism patients received methimazole starting at 30 mg daily, and ophthalmopathy patients received high-dose intravenous methylprednisolone. The roughly 100 discovery patients were divided at random into training and test sets in a 7:3 ratio.

The table lists this clonotype with many counts. Its recognized antigen is unknown. One base away there is no much larger clone; base qualities are not given. Graves' hyperthyroidism was defined as stable when no progression to ophthalmopathy occurred over 18 months of follow-up. The hyperthyroidism patients were between 18 and 65 years old and newly diagnosed, with a disease duration of less than 2 months. Patients with uncontrolled infections, other autoimmune diseases, pregnancy or lactation were excluded. Diagnoses relied on clinical symptoms, serum thyroxine and TRAb, thyroid ultrasound and orbital computed tomography. PBMCs were isolated from approximately 10 ml of fresh peripheral blood by Ficoll-Paque density gradient centrifugation. Total RNA was extracted with Trizol reagent, and quality was checked on an Agilent 2100 Bioanalyzer. The research as a whole found: Blood samples also contained most of the expanded thyroid clonotypes (frequency above 0.001), which suggests that blood repertoires may reflect thyroid immune responses. In validation, the model predicted progression to ophthalmopathy a median of about 6 months before onset, with about 71% sensitivity and 72.22% specificity. No statistical method was used to set the sample size in advance, and investigators knew the group allocation. A model built on a 13 V-J signature distinguished ophthalmopathy from stable hyperthyroidism, reaching 85% to 90% sensitivity and approximately 81% specificity in cross-validation and 80%/75% in testing.

Amplification of TCR beta CDR3 regions was carried out from RNA transcripts. The TCR CDR3 was subjected to a first round of RT-PCR using the HTBI primer set and the Qiagen OneStep RT-PCR kit. Libraries were constructed in a second round of multiplex PCR, after which size selection and purification were carried out. Sequencing of the libraries was done on an Illumina HiSeq2000 using paired-end 100 bp reads. The original methods were these. SOAPnuke was used to process the raw data, with reads discarded if the reads contained adapters or uncalled bases, had a mean Phred below 15, or lacked an exact constant-primer or identifier match. COPE v1.2.5 was used to merge high-quality paired reads, and clonotypes were defined as unique nucleotide sequences. Clonotypes were aligned to IMGT TRBV, TRBD and TRBJ reference segments using MiTCR v1.1. The analysis was restricted to V-J combinations with a frequency above 0.0001, which together covered about 99% of the repertoires. The TCS score was defined as F50 (clonal expansion) divided by E x V (chaos), with BLOSUM62-based TCRdist calculated between CDR3 peptides within each V-J. Welch's t-statistics and random forest reduced 514 V-J features to some 14, which were used in a naive Bayes classifier (R e1071). Using fastp trimming at Q25 and MiXCR clonotype assembly, TCRdb reanalyzed the public sequencing data and kept in-frame beta chains. Entries that share a CDR3 protein sequence are merged under the most common genes and DNA. The V and J calls and clone size are TCRdb's, not the authors'. In all, the sample holds a few hundred thousand distinct CDR3 sequences, and more than 20% of those were seen once. More than 20% of the sample comes from the top ten.

The source of this sequence is a man younger than 30 with Graves' hyperthyroidism. Sequenced input: blood.

The CDR3 corresponds to CASTLSGGAKTQYF. The DNA reads as follows: TGTGCCAGCACGCTCAGCGGGGGGGCGAAGACCCAGTACTTC. The receptor chain draws on TRBV2 and TRBJ2-5; 10 central nucleotides agree with TRBD2. Clipping removes 7 bases from V and 6 bases from J, with 8 as the unmatched junction base count. The CDR3 numbers 14 residues from cysteine through phenylalanine. Only the CDR3 portion is preserved as DNA: 42 bases, with reading frame beginning at the first base. Looking up the germline V gene yields CDR1 SNHLY and CDR2 FYNNEI.